This T cell receptor beta chain was sequenced during a study of CD8+CD57+ T cells in acquired aplastic anemia (dated by TCRdb to the late 2010s). Notes on the research overall: DNA extracted from sorted CD4+ and CD8+ cells had a mean of roughly 3.3 ug, with a range of 0.2 to 27.4 ug. A CD8+CD57+ expansion meant a frequency higher than the mean frequency seen in healthy subjects.

Patients chosen for sequencing had shown expansion of CD8+CD57+ cells by flow cytometry. Every patient had severe acquired aplastic anemia, diagnosed using the International Study of Aplastic Anemia and Agranulocytosis and Camitta criteria. At the time blood was sampled, none of the patients had received any therapy. In the study, sorted CD4+ and CD8+ blood T cells from patients with severe aplastic anemia and from healthy subjects underwent deep sequencing of TCR repertoires. Patients were enrolled in the USA under clinicaltrials.gov protocols 00001620, 01623167, 00001397, 00071045, 00081523 and 00961064. Ficoll-Paque density gradient centrifugation was used to isolate peripheral blood mononuclear cells. Before DNA extraction, CD4+ and CD8+ T cells were sorted by FACS or by magnetic beads. TCR beta VDJ combination and CDR3 sequence profiling used genomic DNA as the template. An Illumina HiSeq 2000 was used for TCR repertoire sequencing. The authors' analysis ran thus. TRBV/TRBJ rearrangement plots, CDR3 size and DJ length profiles, and Simpson's diversity index were used to evaluate the repertoires. The most abundant DNA sequence in the deep sequencing data was taken as the immunodominant clone. CDR3 amino acid sequences were checked for sharing between subjects and were compared against published repertoires and the VDJdb database. TCRdb's own reprocessing of the public reads used fastp at Q25 and MiXCR and kept productive beta chains. CDR3 protein sequences are deduplicated, and each keeps its most common genes and DNA. Here the V and J calls rest on TCRdb's processing, not on the authors' analysis. Recorded for this sample are over 150,000 distinct CDR3 sequences; about 50% of them occurred a single time. Clones ranked in the top ten supply 13% of the sample.

In this sample, this clonotype turned up many times. This receptor's antigen is unknown. Per-nucleotide qualities are absent, and no much larger clonotype sits a single base away. The CDR3 starts with the cysteine, ends with the phenylalanine, and has 16 residues. The read is trimmed to its CDR3 DNA, 48 bases read in frame from base 1. V and J lose 2 bases and 1 base, and a span of 12 bases separates them. The germline V gene (reference sequence) supplies CDR1 MNHNY and CDR2 SVGAGI. Here is what the overall study found, with its caveats: CD8+ Simpson's diversity did not differ significantly between patients and healthy controls (P=0.060). Twenty-nine CD8+ CDR3 sequences were found in both patients and controls but appeared to be highly expressed in patients and within the immunodominant clones of the patients.

This TCR derives from a human donor with aplastic anemia. This receptor chain uses TRBV6-6 and TRBJ1-5, with the D gene not confidently named. The sequenced sample consisted of sorted CD4+, CD8+, or CD8+CD57+ T cells (not recorded which) from PBMCs. The CDR3 in this case is CASSYPYIQSNQPQHF. The nucleotide sequence is given as TGTGCCAGCAGTTACCCTTACATACAGAGCAATCAGCCCCAGCATTTT.